The entry that follows covers one T cell receptor beta chain sequence. Participant ages covered about 18 to 89 years across about 25 US areas. Germline V gene sequence: CDR1 SNHLY, CDR2 FYNNEI. Trimming removed 5 bases from V and 6 bases from J, with 16 bases in between. CDR3 length equals 14 residues. In the study's own analysis: Amplification of reference gene primers provided the estimated nucleated cell counts. Produced via immunoSEQ multiplex PCR; TCRdb's table is partial and in-frame only. That table supplies the V and J calls and clone size; D and trimming were determined from the DNA. The sample gives 300,000 to 500,000 clones, approximately 91% of which show up once; roughly 2% is in the top ten. The sample comes from a study of blood T cell repertoires in COVID-19. Overall study: Samples came from the United States, Italy and Spain, spanning acute and convalescent COVID-19.

This sequence originates from a woman aged 40-49 years with acute COVID-19. Sequencing used PBMCs or T cells enriched from blood (not recorded which). The V gene is TRBV2, the J gene TRBJ1-2; possible D gene TRBD1, 6 bases. CDR3 region: CASSTTGWYDGYTF. The DNA for the CDR3 is TGTGCCAGCAGTACTACAGGGTGGTATGATGGCTACACCTTC.